This T cell receptor (beta chain) was sequenced for a study of CD8+ T cells in alopecia areata. Looking at the study overall: Treated patients were given oral tofacitinib, which was dosed at 5 to 10 mg twice daily.

Points from the study as a whole: Clonality was higher in lesional than normal scalp, especially in alopecia totalis/universalis.

CDR1 MNHEY and CDR2 SMNVEV come from the germline V gene (reference sequence). The CDR3 has 17 residues. Trimming cost V 1 base and J 0 bases, with 10 bases left between them. The treatment was: oral pan-JAK inhibitor, 5-10 mg twice daily. Researchers gathered lesional scalp punch biopsies and peripheral blood from patients with alopecia areata. Reverse transcription of extracted RNA yielded cDNA, which provided the sequencing template. Profiling relied on immunoSEQ multiplex PCR, and the TCRdb table lists in-frame clones only, not all of them. The data contain 150,000 to 200,000 clones, about three fifths of them singletons. For this clone: What it binds is unknown.

This material consisted of CD4+ T cells sorted from blood, taken around week 50, from a patient treated with tofacitinib. The chain is built from TRBV27 and TRBJ2-6; TRBD1 or TRBD2 may be the D gene (5 bases each). This TCR derives from a human donor with alopecia areata. The CDR3 sequence is CASSLWGSSSGANVLTF. CDR3 nucleotides: TGTGCCAGCAGTTTATGGGGGTCCAGCTCTGGGGCCAACGTCCTGACTTTC.